These 24 T cell receptor beta chains were sequenced from one sample in a study of blood T cells in healthy people across ages. Through a sample-barcoded 5' primer and a J-beta primer mix, a second PCR was run for about 6 to 12 cycles. TCRdb called the 5' RACE reads again in MiXCR, with one record for every CDR3 protein. Among about a million distinct CDR3 sequences listed, about 53% were seen once. Specimen: blood. The receptors were sampled from a woman between 55 and 75 years old in good health.

The gene calls are TRBV28 and TRBJ2-7, with 9 bases identical to TRBD2. There are 17 residues in the CDR3. The germline CDR1 and CDR2 sequences are MDHEN and SYDVKM. Germline trimming cut 8 bases from V and 0 bases from J; bases unmatched to any gene: 14. This CDR3 reads CASLSRAGGPGSYEQYF. The DNA for the CDR3 is TGTGCCAGCCTCTCCCGGGCGGGAGGGCCAGGCTCCTACGAGCAGTACTTC.

This clonotype was counted between two and nine times. V and J are TRBV4-3 and TRBJ2-6, with D hard to call. With 2 bases removed from V and 4 bases from J, the gap between germline ends came to 12 bases. The length of the CDR3 is 16 residues. The germline gives CDR1 LGHNA, CDR2 YSLEER. Here the CDR3 DNA reads TGCGCCAGCAGCCAATTTTATGGGTCCGGGGCCAACGTCCTGACTTTC. Residues: CASSQFYGSGANVLTF.

The rearrangement joins TRBV2 to TRBJ2-3; 8 nucleotides line up with TRBD2. The germline gives CDR1 SNHLY, CDR2 FYNNEI. With V trimmed by 6 bases and J by 6 bases, 11 bases remained unmatched. There are 15 residues in the CDR3. In DNA, the CDR3 is TGTGCCAGCAGAGAGCAAGCGGGAGAAGGGGATACGCAGTATTTT. Translating gives CASREQAGEGDTQYF. The full variable domain, rest sourced from reference TRBV2 and TRBJ2-3, is EPEVTQTPSHQVTQMGQEVILRCVPISNHLYFYWYRQILGQKVEFLVSFYNNEISEKSEIFDDQFSVERPDGSNFTLKIRSTKLEDSAMYFCASREQAGEGDTQYFGPGTRLTVL.

This clonotype has a handful of counts. The chain is built from TRBV15 and TRBJ2-7; D is unresolved. Trimming cost V 0 bases and J 0 bases, with 6 bases left between them. Looked up from germline, CDR1 is LNHNV and CDR2 is YYDKDF (reference sequence). The CDR3 spans 14 residues. CDR3 sequence reads: CATSREGHSYEQYF. In DNA form, the CDR3 reads TGTGCCACCAGCAGAGAAGGGCACTCCTACGAGCAGTACTTC.

Notes on this clonotype: A read error is possible here, since a much larger clone lies one base away. The chain combines TRBV7-9 with TRBJ2-1, with D uncertain. The germline V and J ends were trimmed by 1 base and 0 bases, with 7 bases remaining between them. The CDR3 extends over 15 amino acids. CDR1 and CDR2 (germline): SEHNR, FQNEAQ (reference sequence). The DNA for the CDR3 is TGTGCCAGCAGCTTAGTCTGGAGCTCCTACAATGAGCAGTTCTTC. Its translation: CASSLVWSSYNEQFF.

The CDR3 loop is CSAREGSRGTYEQYF. The CDR3 nucleotides are TGCAGTGCTAGAGAAGGGTCTAGGGGAACCTACGAGCAGTACTTC. V is TRBV20-1 and J is TRBJ2-7; TRBD1 might be the D (5 bases). The germline V gene has CDR1 DFQATT and CDR2 SNEGSKA (reference sequence). This CDR3 is 15 amino acids long. Trimming cost V 0 bases and J 2 bases, with 14 bases left between them.

This clonotype showed up just a few times. The chain links TRBV28 to TRBJ2-4; 7 bases agree with TRBD1. The CDR3 has 16 amino acids. CDR1 and CDR2 (germline): MDHEN, SYDVKM. Trimming took 6 bases from V and 0 from J; bases not matched to a gene: 8. CDR3 loop: CASSLWDSLAKNIQYF. CDR3 coding DNA: TGTGCCAGCAGCCTGTGGGACAGCTTAGCCAAAAACATTCAGTACTTC.

A word on this clonotype: A read error may explain this, as a much larger clone is one base away. V gene TRBV20-1 combines with J gene TRBJ2-3, with TRBD2 matching 9 bases. The CDR3 runs to 16 residues. Losses at the gene ends were 6 bases for V and 0 bases for J; bases not matched to a gene: 10. Germline-derived CDR1 and CDR2 are DFQATT and SNEGSKA (reference sequence). The CDR3 coding sequence is TGCAGTGCCGGGACTAGCAGGGAACTCAGCACAGATACGCAGTATTTT. As protein: CSAGTSRELSTDTQYF.

In this sample, this clonotype turned up once. The chain has TRBV27 and TRBJ1-5; 8 positions match TRBD1. V lost 4 bases, J lost 9 bases, and 5 bases stayed unmatched. The CDR3 extends over 13 amino acids. Per germline, CDR1 MNHEY and CDR2 SMNVEV (reference sequence). The CDR3 protein is CASSCGQGGPQHF. CDR3 in DNA: TGTGCCAGCAGTTGTGGACAGGGTGGGCCCCAGCATTTT.

The chain links TRBV2 to TRBJ2-7; TRBD1 matches at 9 bases. J gave up 0 bases and V 7 bases, and 4 bases lay outside the gene matches. Germline CDR1 reads SNHLY; CDR2 reads FYNNEI. The CDR3 spans 14 residues. CDR3 loop: CASKRDRDSYEQYF. DNA for the CDR3: TGTGCCAGCAAACGGGACAGGGACTCCTACGAGCAGTACTTC.

The CDR3 DNA reads as TGTGCCAGCAGCCAAGCGTCCCGACTAGCGCTCCGCACAGATACGCAGTATTTT. Translated: CASSQASRLALRTDTQYF. J is TRBJ2-3 and V is TRBV3-1; 8 bases are shared with TRBD2. Germline V CDR1 and CDR2: LGHDT, YNNKEL (reference sequence). V lost 1 base, J lost 1 base, and 10 bases stayed unmatched. The length of the CDR3 is 18 residues.

This clonotype was seen only a few times. The rearrangement links TRBV2 to TRBJ2-5, with 10 bases aligning to TRBD1. The CDR3 runs to 17 residues. Germline CDR1 reads SNHLY; CDR2 reads FYNNEI. V trimming: 1 base; J trimming: 4 bases; junction bases outside the gene matches: 9. The CDR3 is CASSEGPGQGEGETQYF. The CDR3 bases are TGTGCCAGCAGTGAAGGACCCGGACAGGGGGAAGGAGAGACCCAGTACTTC.

V and J are TRBV25-1 and TRBJ1-6, with 9 bases identical to TRBD1. The CDR3 is 16 amino acids. Unmatched junction bases numbered 12, after V lost 5 bases and J lost 10 bases. Germline loops: CDR1 MGHDK, CDR2 SYGVNS. CDR3 sequence (DNA): TGTGCCAGCAGTCCCCCGGGGACAGGGTATGGATCACCCCTCCACTTT. Translated, it gives CASSPPGTGYGSPLHF. The complete variable domain, with remaining parts taken from reference TRBV25-1 and TRBJ1-6, reads EADIYQTPRYLVIGTGKKITLECSQTMGHDKMYWYQQDPGMELHLIHYSYGVNSTEKGDLSSESTVSRIRTEHFPLTLESARPSHTSQYLCASSPPGTGYGSPLHFGNGTRLTVT.

This clonotype was recorded a few times. The genes are TRBV5-1 and TRBJ2-5; D unclear. V was pared by 0 bases and J by 7 bases, with 13 bases between. CDR1 and CDR2 (germline): SGHRS, YFSETQ. The CDR3 is 14 residues long. CDR3 protein: CASSLELSPVTQYF. CDR3 nucleotide sequence: TGCGCCAGCAGCTTGGAGCTCAGCCCGGTGACCCAGTACTTC.

This clonotype occurred a few times. CDR3 nucleotides: TGTGCCATCTCCGGGACAGGGGACAATCAGCCCCAGCATTTT. Translation: CAISGTGDNQPQHF. The chain couples TRBV10-3 to TRBJ1-5; 10 bases fit TRBD1. CDR1 and CDR2 from the germline V gene are ENHRY and SYGVKD. The CDR3 runs to 14 residues. Germline trimming cut 8 bases from V and 3 bases from J; bases unmatched to any gene: 4.

At least ten counts were recorded for this clonotype. The V and J genes are TRBV28 and TRBJ2-6; D is unclear. The CDR3 loop spans 12 amino acids. Trimming removed 6 bases from V and 2 bases from J, with 2 bases in between. Germline V gives CDR1 MDHEN, CDR2 SYDVKM. CDR3 bases: TGTGCCAGCAGGGCTGGGGCCAACGTCCTGACTTTC. Its translation is CASRAGANVLTF.

V usage is TRBV12-3 or TRBV12-4 and J usage is TRBJ2-6; D gene uncertain. Between the trimmed V and J ends, which lost 2 bases and 1 base, there was a span of 6 bases. The CDR3 extends over 15 amino acids. CDR3 region: CASSLTESGANVLTF. As DNA, the CDR3 is TGTGCCAGCAGTTTAACGGAATCTGGGGCCAACGTCCTGACTTTC.

The gene calls are TRBV3-1 and TRBJ1-6; 9 bases map to TRBD1. The CDR3 has 13 residues. V dropped 8 bases and J dropped 9; count of bases not matched to a gene: 5. Germline-derived CDR1 and CDR2 are LGHDT and YNNKEL (reference sequence). The CDR3 DNA reads as TGTGCCAGCCGGGACAGGGAGACTTCACCCCTCCACTTT. Translated, it gives CASRDRETSPLHF.

The chain carries TRBV13 and TRBJ1-6, with TRBD1 matching over 7 bases. Looked up from germline, CDR1 is PRHDT and CDR2 is FYEKMQ (reference sequence). V lost 10 bases and J lost 8; bases outside the gene matches: 11. The CDR3 is 14 amino acids. The chain's CDR3 is CATTRQGLYSPLHF. As DNA, the CDR3 is TGTGCCACCACAAGACAGGGTCTTTATTCACCCCTCCACTTT.

As for this clonotype: This may be a read error, as it is one base from a much larger clone. The chain recombines TRBV11-2 with TRBJ1-1; D not resolved. This CDR3 region has 11 residues. Germline values: CDR1 SGHAT, CDR2 FQNNGV. Trimming stripped 1 base from V and 8 bases from J, with 5 bases between. CDR3 protein: CASSLVIEAFF. DNA of the CDR3: TGTGCCAGCAGCTTAGTTATAGAAGCTTTCTTT. Together with reference TRBV11-2 and TRBJ1-1, the CDR3 gives the full variable domain: EAGVAQSPRYKIIEKRQSVAFWCNPISGHATLYWYQQILGQGPKLLIQFQNNGVVDDSQLPKDRFSAERLKGVDSTLKIQPAKLEDSAVYLCASSLVIEAFFGQGTRLTVV.

The chain links TRBV3-1 to TRBJ2-4; D perhaps matches TRBD1 (6 bases). The CDR3 consists of 13 residues. V lost 3 bases, J lost 9 bases, and 12 bases lay in between. Germline CDR1 is LGHDT and CDR2 is YNNKEL (reference sequence). CDR3 loop: CASSHSPQGIQYF. The CDR3 bases are TGTGCCAGCAGCCATTCTCCACAGGGCATTCAGTACTTC. The variable domain in full, with the rest retrieved from reference TRBV3-1 and TRBJ2-4, is DTAVSQTPKYLVTQMGNDKSIKCEQNLGHDTMYWYKQDSKKFLKIMFSYNNKELIINETVPNRFSPKSPDKAHLNLHINSLELGDSAVYFCASSHSPQGIQYFGAGTRLSVL.

The chain is built from TRBV28 and TRBJ2-7, with a weak D call TRBD1 (6 bases). CDR3 size: 20 residues. V was cut by 5 bases and J by 0 bases, with 29 bases left in between. The germline CDR1 and CDR2 sequences are MDHEN and SYDVKM. This chain's CDR3 is CASSPRRDRFPLSNSYEQYF. CDR3 nucleotides: TGTGCCAGCAGTCCACGCCGAGACAGGTTTCCTTTATCTAACTCCTACGAGCAGTACTTC. The whole variable domain, remainder taken from reference TRBV28 and TRBJ2-7, is DVKVTQSSRYLVKRTGEKVFLECVQDMDHENMFWYRQDPGLGLRLIYFSYDVKMKEKGDIPEGYSVSREKKERFSLILESASTNQTSMYLCASSPRRDRFPLSNSYEQYFGPGTRLTVT.

This clonotype was detected only a few times. This rearrangement joins TRBV7-9 to TRBJ2-3, with D tentatively TRBD1 (6 bases). The V gene lost 0 bases and the J gene lost 3 bases, with 13 bases spanning the gap. CDR3 length: 16 amino acids. CDR1 is SEHNR, CDR2 FQNEAQ, per germline (reference sequence). This chain's CDR3 is CASSLAPGHVTDTQYF. For the CDR3, the DNA is TGTGCCAGCAGCTTAGCCCCGGGACACGTTACAGATACGCAGTATTTT. Full variable domain (remainder filled in from reference TRBV7-9 and TRBJ2-3): DTGVSQNPRHKITKRGQNVTFRCDPISEHNRLYWYRQTLGQGPEFLTYFQNEAQLEKSRLLSDRFSAERPKGSFSTLEIQRTEQGDSAMYLCASSLAPGHVTDTQYFGPGTRLTVL.

This clonotype was picked up one time. Its ends do not fully match the called genes, so a read error is possible. The rearrangement uses TRBV6-6 and TRBJ2-5, with D possibly TRBD1 on 5 matching bases. The CDR3 length is 15 residues. Per germline, CDR1 MNHNY and CDR2 SVGAGI (reference sequence). The CDR3 coding sequence is TGTGCCGGCAGTTTGCCCCCAGGGCCCCAAGAGACCCAGTACTTC. Protein product: CAGSLPPGPQETQYF.